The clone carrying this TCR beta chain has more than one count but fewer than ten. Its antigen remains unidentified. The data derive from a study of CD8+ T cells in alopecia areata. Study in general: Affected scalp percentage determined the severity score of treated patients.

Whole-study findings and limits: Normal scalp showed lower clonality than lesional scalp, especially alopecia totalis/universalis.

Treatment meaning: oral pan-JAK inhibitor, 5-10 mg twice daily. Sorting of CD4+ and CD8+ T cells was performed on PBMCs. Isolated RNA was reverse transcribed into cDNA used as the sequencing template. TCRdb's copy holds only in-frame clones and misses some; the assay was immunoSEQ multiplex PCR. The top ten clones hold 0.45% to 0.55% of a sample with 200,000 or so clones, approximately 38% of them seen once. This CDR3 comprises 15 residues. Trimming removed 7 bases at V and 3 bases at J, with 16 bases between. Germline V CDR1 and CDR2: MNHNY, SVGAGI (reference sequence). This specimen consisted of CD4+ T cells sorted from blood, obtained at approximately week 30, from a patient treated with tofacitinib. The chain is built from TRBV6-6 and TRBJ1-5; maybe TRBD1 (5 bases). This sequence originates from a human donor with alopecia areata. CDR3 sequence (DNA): TGTGCCAGCAAGGCAGGGCCTACCCCCAATCAGCCCCAGCATTTT. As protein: CASKAGPTPNQPQHF.